The 16 T cell receptor beta chains below all came from one sample that was sequenced in a study of cytomegalovirus exposure and HLA in healthy donors. The PCR was carried out with 60 Vbeta primers and 13 Jbeta primers. Produced via immunoSEQ multiplex PCR; TCRdb's table is partial and in-frame only. The table records 160,000 or so clones, 75% to 85% of them present only once. Sample: PBMCs. The receptors come from a woman between 50 and 59 years old in good health and CMV-seronegative.

The rearrangement uses TRBV4-1 and TRBJ2-7, with TRBD1 identical over 8 bases. The CDR3 spans 14 residues. Germline CDR1 is MGHRA and CDR2 is YSYEKL. The junction had 8 bases not matched to a gene; V was cut back by 3 bases and J by 7 bases. CDR3 loop: CASSQHDRGGEQYF. CDR3 in DNA: TGCGCCAGCAGCCAGCATGACAGGGGCGGGGAGCAGTACTTC.

This rearrangement joins TRBV6-1 to TRBJ2-2; 10 bases are a match to TRBD2. J gave up 4 bases and V 1 base, and 12 bases lay outside the gene matches. The length of the CDR3 is 19 residues. Germline lookup yields CDR1 MNHNS and CDR2 SASEGT. The CDR3 region is CASSEGASGGRISTGELFF. The CDR3 DNA is TGTGCCAGCAGTGAAGGGGCTAGCGGGGGAAGGATAAGCACCGGGGAGCTGTTTTTT.

V is TRBV6-5 and J is TRBJ2-7, with a possible D match to TRBD1 (5 bases). V was pared by 6 bases and J by 2 bases, with 11 bases between. The CDR3 runs to 13 residues. CDR1 MNHEY and CDR2 SVGAGI come from the germline V gene. CDR3 sequence (DNA): TGTGCCAGCAGCCCAGGGCGGACCTACGAGCAGTACTTC. Its translation: CASSPGRTYEQYF.

The chain employs TRBV5-1 and TRBJ1-2; 12 bases are shared with TRBD1. CDR1 and CDR2 from the germline V gene are SGHRS and YFSETQ. J gave up 3 bases and V 4 bases, and 7 bases lay outside the gene matches. This CDR3 has 16 amino acids. CDR3 nucleotide sequence: TGCGCCAGCAGCCTACGGGACAGGGGGCTTTACTATGGCTACACCTTC. It yields the protein CASSLRDRGLYYGYTF.

The chain joins TRBV18 to TRBJ2-6; TRBD1 agrees at 7 bases. There are 17 residues in the CDR3. From germline, CDR1 is KGHSH and CDR2 LQKENI. J gave up 1 base and V 2 bases, and 5 bases lay outside the gene matches. CDR3 loop: CASSPRQGQSGANVLTF. The CDR3 DNA sequence: TGTGCCAGCTCACCAAGACAGGGACAGTCTGGGGCCAACGTCCTGACTTTC.

The chain employs TRBV28 and TRBJ2-7; 7 nucleotides align to TRBD2. The CDR3 loop spans 15 amino acids. J lost 0 bases, V lost 1 base, and 3 bases had no gene match. Germline CDR1 is MDHEN and CDR2 is SYDVKM. The CDR3 region is CASSLYGGSSYEQYF. In nucleotides, the CDR3 is TGTGCCAGCAGTTTATATGGCGGGAGCTCCTACGAGCAGTACTTC.

The chain combines TRBV11-2 with TRBJ2-5; TRBD1 matches 9 bases. From germline, CDR1 is SGHAT and CDR2 FQNNGV. V lost 5 bases, J lost 5 bases, and 9 bases stayed unmatched. The CDR3 runs to 15 residues. The CDR3 coding sequence is TGTGCCAGCAGCGCAGCGGACAGGGGAGGGGAGACCCAGTACTTC. This codes for CASSAADRGGETQYF.

The CDR3 coding sequence is TGTGCCAGTAGTTCGTTCGGGACCCAGTACTTC. Translated, it gives CASSSFGTQYF. This chain links TRBV19 with TRBJ2-5, with unresolved D. From germline, CDR1 is LNHDA and CDR2 SQIVND (reference sequence). The CDR3 covers 11 residues. V lost 5 bases to trimming and J lost 7 bases, with 8 bases between them.

The chain joins TRBV9 to TRBJ2-6; D is ambiguous. The V gene's germline CDR1 is SGDLS and CDR2 YYNGEE. The CDR3 is 17 residues long. The V gene lost 0 bases and the J gene lost 0 bases, with 10 bases spanning the gap. The CDR3 sequence is CASSVATRSSGANVLTF. As DNA, the CDR3 is TGTGCCAGCAGCGTAGCTACGCGGAGCTCTGGGGCCAACGTCCTGACTTTC.

The V gene is TRBV7-9, the J gene TRBJ2-5, with a tentative D call TRBD2 (5 bases). Deletions cut 4 bases from V and 5 bases from J, with 20 bases between. Germline values: CDR1 SEHNR, CDR2 FQNEAQ (reference sequence). The CDR3 covers 16 residues. The CDR3 region has the DNA TGTGCCAGCAGCTGGCGGGTGGACTCACCCTCCGAGACCCAGTACTTC. Its protein product is CASSWRVDSPSETQYF. Full variable domain (missing parts from reference TRBV7-9 and TRBJ2-5): DTGVSQNPRHKITKRGQNVTFRCDPISEHNRLYWYRQTLGQGPEFLTYFQNEAQLEKSRLLSDRFSAERPKGSFSTLEIQRTEQGDSAMYLCASSWRVDSPSETQYFGPGTRLLVL.

The V gene is TRBV27, the J gene TRBJ2-3; maybe TRBD1 (5 bases). In germline, CDR1 is MNHEY, CDR2 SMNVEV (reference sequence). This CDR3 region has 14 residues. V gave up 6 bases and J gave up 2 bases, with 12 bases separating them. This CDR3 reads CASRGASYTDTQYF. CDR3 sequence (DNA): TGTGCCAGCAGAGGGGCCAGTTACACAGATACGCAGTATTTT.

Turning to this clone: One end of the junction fails to match germline, which may point to a read error. The V gene is TRBV28, the J gene TRBJ2-1, with TRBD2 matching over 9 bases. Germline V gene lookup returns CDR1 MDHEN and CDR2 SYDVKM. The CDR3 is 13 amino acids. CDR3 amino acids: CASSQISGTSLIF. In DNA form, the CDR3 reads TGTGCCAGCAGTCAAATTTCCGGGACTAGCCTCATCTTC.

CDR3 sequence: CARSQGRGRGTSRGEQFF. CDR3 DNA sequence: TGTGCCAGAAGCCAGGGCCGGGGCCGTGGGACTAGCCGGGGTGAGCAGTTCTTC. J is TRBJ2-1 and V is TRBV5-3, with TRBD2 matching over 9 bases. TRBV5-3 is treated as an ORF (open reading frame) with a function not yet certain. The CDR3 is 18 amino acids. Trimming removed 4 bases from V and 9 bases from J; junction bases left unmatched: 20.

The chain recombines TRBV6-1 with TRBJ1-6; unclear D gene. The CDR3 is 15 amino acids. The V gene lost 4 bases and the J gene lost 6 bases, with 13 bases spanning the gap. Germline CDR1 and CDR2: MNHNS and SASEGT. The CDR3 loop reads CASSVVAAGNSPLHF. Here the CDR3 DNA reads TGTGCCAGCAGTGTCGTTGCAGCGGGTAATTCACCCCTCCACTTT.

This clone occurred once. This rearrangement joins TRBV4-1 to TRBJ2-3; D gene ambiguous. Germline assignment: CDR1 MGHRA and CDR2 YSYEKL. The germline V and J ends were trimmed by 1 base and 5 bases, with 10 bases remaining between them. The CDR3 loop spans 14 amino acids. Here the CDR3 reads CASSQGQVQDTQYF. The DNA of the CDR3 is TGCGCCAGCAGCCAAGGGCAGGTTCAAGATACGCAGTATTTT.

This rearrangement joins TRBV5-6 to TRBJ2-1; 7 positions agree with TRBD2. V shed 0 bases and J 12 bases; nucleotides not matched to a gene: 6. The CDR3 length is 13 residues. Germline values: CDR1 SGHDT, CDR2 YYEEEE. CDR3 nucleotides: TGTGCCAGCAGCTTGGGGACTCCGGGGGGGCAGTTCTTC. It encodes CASSLGTPGGQFF. Full variable domain (missing parts from reference TRBV5-6 and TRBJ2-1): DAGVTQSPTHLIKTRGQQVTLRCSPKSGHDTVSWYQQALGQGPQFIFQYYEEEERQRGNFPDRFSGHQFPNYSSELNVNALLLGDSALYLCASSLGTPGGQFFGPGTRLTVL.